A single sample is the source of the 8 T cell receptor beta chains below, sequenced in a study of shared clonotypes between healthy human individuals. Method: immunoSEQ multiplex PCR; TCRdb's copy keeps in-frame clones and lacks some. The sample lists roughly 700,000 clones, roughly 70% occurring once. The sequenced sample was memory CD4+ T cells sorted from blood. Indicated subset: CD45RA-negative fraction. Receptors originate from a woman aged 25 to 39 in good health.

As regards this clone: Distinct nucleotide sequences in the sample also encode this CDR3. This chain links TRBV28 with TRBJ1-2; D ambiguous. This CDR3 has 11 amino acids. V lost 4 bases, J lost 0 bases, and 0 bases lay in between. The germline V gene has CDR1 MDHEN and CDR2 SYDVKM. The chain's CDR3 is CASSSNYGYTF. In DNA, the CDR3 is TGTGCCAGCAGTTCTAACTATGGCTACACCTTC.

V usage is TRBV15 and J usage is TRBJ1-5; 8 nucleotides line up with TRBD1. V lost 4 bases to trimming and J lost 2 bases; unmatched junction nucleotides: 7. The CDR3 is made up of 16 amino acids. Germline CDR1 LNHNV, CDR2 YYDKDF (reference sequence). The chain's CDR3 is CATSTDRDSGNQPQHF. The DNA of the CDR3 is TGTGCCACCAGCACGGACAGGGACAGTGGCAATCAGCCCCAGCATTTT.

This chain uses TRBV2 with TRBJ2-7; 14 positions agree with TRBD2. The CDR3 is 14 amino acids. The trim removed 6 bases at V and 7 bases at J, leaving 5 bases unmatched. Germline V CDR1 and CDR2: SNHLY, FYNNEI. In DNA, the CDR3 is TGTGCCAGCAGGGCCGGGACTAGCGGGAGTGAGCAGTACTTC. Protein: CASRAGTSGSEQYF. The entire variable domain, with the rest obtained from reference TRBV2 and TRBJ2-7, is as follows: EPEVTQTPSHQVTQMGQEVILRCVPISNHLYFYWYRQILGQKVEFLVSFYNNEISEKSEIFDDQFSVERPDGSNFTLKIRSTKLEDSAMYFCASRAGTSGSEQYFGPGTRLTVT.

The chain carries TRBV28 and TRBJ2-7, with no clear D. The germline V and J ends were trimmed by 5 bases and 2 bases, with 13 bases remaining between them. Germline CDR1 and CDR2: MDHEN and SYDVKM. CDR3 length equals 14 residues. Here the CDR3 DNA reads TGTGCCAGCAGTCCCCCGGGTGCCACCTACGAGCAGTACTTC. Translated: CASSPPGATYEQYF.

This rearrangement joins TRBV5-4 to TRBJ2-1; D gene ambiguous. CDR1 is SGHNT, CDR2 YYREEE, per germline (reference sequence). The CDR3 spans 16 residues. V was trimmed by 4 bases and J by 0 bases, leaving 14 bases between them. The chain's CDR3 is CASSRSIHSSYNEQFF. CDR3 DNA sequence: TGTGCCAGCAGCCGATCGATACACAGCTCCTACAATGAGCAGTTCTTC.

The chain carries TRBV28 and TRBJ2-2; no clear D. V lost 11 bases to trimming and J lost 0 bases, with 13 bases between them. Per the germline V gene, CDR1 is MDHEN and CDR2 is SYDVKM. The CDR3 extends over 14 amino acids. The CDR3 loop reads CAGADHANTGELFF. CDR3 sequence (DNA): TGTGCCGGAGCTGACCACGCGAACACCGGGGAGCTGTTTTTT.

This clone was counted between two and nine times. The same CDR3 arises from other DNA sequences in this sample as well. The CDR3 sequence is CASSLPVGELFF. DNA of the CDR3: TGTGCCAGCAGTTTACCCGTGGGGGAGCTGTTTTTT. This chain joins TRBV28 and TRBJ2-2; D unresolved. The CDR3 has 12 amino acids. Germline V CDR1 and CDR2: MDHEN, SYDVKM. V was trimmed by 2 bases and J by 8 bases, leaving 6 bases between them. Using reference TRBV28 and TRBJ2-2 for the parts outside the CDR3, the full variable domain is DVKVTQSSRYLVKRTGEKVFLECVQDMDHENMFWYRQDPGLGLRLIYFSYDVKMKEKGDIPEGYSVSREKKERFSLILESASTNQTSMYLCASSLPVGELFFGEGSRLTVL.

In nucleotides, the CDR3 is TGCGCCAGCAGCCAAGATCCTGTCCTCCTTAATGAAAAACTGTTTTTT. Encoded protein: CASSQDPVLLNEKLFF. The chain is built from TRBV4-1 and TRBJ1-4; no definite D call. V was shortened by 0 bases and J by 4 bases, with 12 bases between the two germline ends. The V gene's germline CDR1 is MGHRA and CDR2 YSYEKL. The CDR3 is made up of 16 amino acids.